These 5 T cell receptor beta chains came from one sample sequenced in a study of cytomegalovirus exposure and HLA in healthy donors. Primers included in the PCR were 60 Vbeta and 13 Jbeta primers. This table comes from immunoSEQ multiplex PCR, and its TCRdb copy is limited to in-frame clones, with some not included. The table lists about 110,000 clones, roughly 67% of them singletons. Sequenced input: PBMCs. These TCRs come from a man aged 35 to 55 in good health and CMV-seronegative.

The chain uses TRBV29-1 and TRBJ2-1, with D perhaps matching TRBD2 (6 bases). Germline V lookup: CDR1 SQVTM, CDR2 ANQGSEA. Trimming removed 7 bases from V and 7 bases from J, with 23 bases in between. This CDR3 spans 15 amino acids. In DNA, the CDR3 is TGCAGCGCTTCAATCCACGATTATGGGGGGAATGAGCAGTTCTTC. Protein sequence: CSASIHDYGGNEQFF.

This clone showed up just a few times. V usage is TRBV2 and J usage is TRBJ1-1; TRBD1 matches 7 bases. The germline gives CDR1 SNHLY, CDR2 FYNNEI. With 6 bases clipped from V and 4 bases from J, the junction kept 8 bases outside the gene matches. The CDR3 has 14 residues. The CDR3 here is CASRRGQGPTEAFF. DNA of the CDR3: TGTGCCAGCAGGAGGGGGCAGGGGCCCACTGAAGCTTTCTTT. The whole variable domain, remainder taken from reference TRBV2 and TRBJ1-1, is EPEVTQTPSHQVTQMGQEVILRCVPISNHLYFYWYRQILGQKVEFLVSFYNNEISEKSEIFDDQFSVERPDGSNFTLKIRSTKLEDSAMYFCASRRGQGPTEAFFGQGTRLTVV.

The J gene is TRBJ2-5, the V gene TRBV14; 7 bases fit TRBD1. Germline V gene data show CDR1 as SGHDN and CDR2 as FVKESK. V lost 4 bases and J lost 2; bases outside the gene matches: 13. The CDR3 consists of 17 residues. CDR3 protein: CASSPRAGTVSQETQYF. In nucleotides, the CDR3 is TGTGCCAGCAGCCCAAGGGCCGGGACAGTAAGTCAAGAGACCCAGTACTTC.

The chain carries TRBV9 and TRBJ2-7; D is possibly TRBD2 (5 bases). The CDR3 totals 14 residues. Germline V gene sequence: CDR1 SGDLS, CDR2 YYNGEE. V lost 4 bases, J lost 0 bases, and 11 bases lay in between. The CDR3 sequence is CASSTLASSYEQYF. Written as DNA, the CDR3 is TGTGCCAGCAGCACTTTAGCGAGCTCCTACGAGCAGTACTTC.

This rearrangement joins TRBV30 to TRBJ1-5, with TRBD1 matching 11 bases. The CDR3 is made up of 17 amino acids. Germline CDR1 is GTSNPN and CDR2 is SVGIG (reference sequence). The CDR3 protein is CARRWRDRGKTNQPQHF. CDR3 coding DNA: TGTGCTCGCAGGTGGAGGGACAGGGGGAAGACCAATCAGCCCCAGCATTTT.